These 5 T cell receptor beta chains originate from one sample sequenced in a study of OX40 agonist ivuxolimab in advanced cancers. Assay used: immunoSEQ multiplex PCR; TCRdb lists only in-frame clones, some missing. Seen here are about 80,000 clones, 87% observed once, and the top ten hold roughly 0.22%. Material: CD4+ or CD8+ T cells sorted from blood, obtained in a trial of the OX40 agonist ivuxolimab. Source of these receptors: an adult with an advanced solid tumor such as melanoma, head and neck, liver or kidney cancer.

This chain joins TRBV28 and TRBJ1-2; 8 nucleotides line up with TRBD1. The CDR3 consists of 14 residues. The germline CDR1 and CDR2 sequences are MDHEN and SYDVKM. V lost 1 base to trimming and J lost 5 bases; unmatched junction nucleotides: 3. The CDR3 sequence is CASSLYTGGYGYTF. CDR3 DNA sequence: TGTGCCAGCAGTTTATATACAGGGGGATATGGCTACACCTTC.

The CDR3 sequence: CASSLRQGYRETQYF. The CDR3 coding sequence is TGTGCCAGCAGCTTACGACAGGGGTATCGAGAGACCCAGTACTTC. V and J are TRBV7-2 and TRBJ2-5, with TRBD1 identical over 8 bases. V was clipped by 2 bases and J by 4 bases; unmatched bases: 6. The CDR3 has 15 amino acids. Germline V gives CDR1 SGHTA, CDR2 FQGNSA.

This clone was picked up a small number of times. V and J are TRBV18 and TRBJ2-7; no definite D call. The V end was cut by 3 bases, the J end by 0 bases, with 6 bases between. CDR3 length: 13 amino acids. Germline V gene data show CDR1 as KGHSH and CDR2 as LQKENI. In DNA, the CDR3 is TGTGCCAGCTCACCCAGGAACTCCTACGAGCAGTACTTC. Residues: CASSPRNSYEQYF.

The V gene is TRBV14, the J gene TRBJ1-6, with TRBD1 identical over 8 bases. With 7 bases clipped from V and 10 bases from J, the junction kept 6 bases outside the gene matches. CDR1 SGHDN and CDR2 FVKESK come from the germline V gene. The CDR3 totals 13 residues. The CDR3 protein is CASNRQGASPLHF. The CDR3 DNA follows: TGTGCCAGCAATCGGCAGGGGGCCTCACCCCTCCACTTT.

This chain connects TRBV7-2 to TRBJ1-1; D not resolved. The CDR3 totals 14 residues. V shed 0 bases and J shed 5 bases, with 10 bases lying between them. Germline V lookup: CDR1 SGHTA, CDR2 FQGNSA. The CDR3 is CASSLAVGRTEAFF. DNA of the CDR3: TGTGCCAGCAGCTTAGCCGTGGGTAGGACTGAAGCTTTCTTT.